This T cell receptor (beta chain) was sequenced during a study of beta chain features in type 1 diabetes. Study context: In all, 107,917,701 sorted cells from all samples were analyzed.

Notes on the study in general: Junctions at VDJ sites from type 1 diabetes patients had fewer insertions and more deletions. Shortening of TCRB CDR3s, moderate but significant, appeared in all four CD4+ subsets of Type 1 diabetes patients.

The entirety of the isolated RNA underwent reverse transcription, so expressed TCRB transcripts were sequenced. The method was immunoSEQ multiplex PCR; TCRdb's version includes in-frame clones alone and lacks a portion of them. The repertoire includes roughly 500,000 clones, roughly 11% of them detected once, and approximately 0.05% sits in the top ten. With regard to this clone: As yet, its antigen is unknown.

The CDR3 contains 12 residues. Germline-derived CDR1 and CDR2 are GTSNPN and SVGIG (reference sequence). The V end lost 0 bases, the J end lost 0 bases, and 2 bases lay between the germline ends. Purity above 98% was achieved in all sorted populations. The genes are TRBV30 and TRBJ1-1; no firm D call. The specimen was naive CD4+ T cells from blood. This clonotype was sampled from a woman in her late teens or twenties in good health. The DNA of the CDR3 is TGTGCCTGGAGTGTTTTGAACACTGAAGCTTTCTTT. It encodes CAWSVLNTEAFF.